These T cell receptor beta chains were read from a single sample in a study of OX40 agonist ivuxolimab in advanced cancers. The method was immunoSEQ multiplex PCR; TCRdb's version includes in-frame clones alone and lacks a portion of them. The repertoire holds about 77,000 clones, with around 87% as singletons. The starting material was CD4+ or CD8+ T cells sorted from blood, obtained in a trial of the OX40 agonist ivuxolimab. These receptors came from an adult with an advanced solid tumor such as melanoma, head and neck, liver or kidney cancer. The CDR3 runs from the conserved cysteine through the conserved F or W. A D gene is named only where the DNA matches it firmly. Expanded clones get a size class; other rows say once, few or many, or leave the size out.

clone size: -
V gene: TRBV5-6
D gene: -
J gene: TRBJ1-5
CDR3 protein: CASSSFTQGNNQPQHF
CDR3 DNA: TGTGCCAGCAGTTCCTTTACCCAGGGAAACAATCAGCCCCAGCATTTT

clone size: -
V gene: TRBV29-1
D gene: TRBD1
J gene: TRBJ2-4
CDR3 protein: CSGGQGEDIQYF
CDR3 DNA: TGCAGCGGGGGACAGGGCGAGGACATTCAGTACTTC

clone size: -
V gene: TRBV30
D gene: -
J gene: TRBJ2-7
CDR3 protein: CAWGRVSYEQYF
CDR3 DNA: TGTGCCTGGGGCAGGGTATCCTACGAGCAGTACTTC

clone size: -
V gene: TRBV7-8
D gene: TRBD2
J gene: TRBJ2-7
CDR3 protein: CASSLAGEAYEQYF
CDR3 DNA: TGTGCCAGCAGCCTAGCGGGAGAAGCTTACGAGCAGTACTTC

clone size: once
V gene: TRBV6-6
D gene: -
J gene: TRBJ2-7
CDR3 protein: CASSQGGRGWDEQYF
CDR3 DNA: TGTGCCAGCAGCCAGGGGGGCAGGGGGTGGGACGAGCAGTACTTC

clone size: -
V gene: TRBV28
D gene: TRBD1
J gene: TRBJ1-4
CDR3 protein: CASSRGTVMNEKLFF
CDR3 DNA: TGTGCCAGCAGCCGAGGGACAGTGATGAATGAAAAACTGTTTTTT

clone size: -
V gene: TRBV18
D gene: -
J gene: TRBJ2-2
CDR3 protein: CASSPGTGELFF
CDR3 DNA: TGTGCCAGCTCACCAGGGACCGGGGAGCTGTTTTTT

clone size: -
V gene: TRBV6-5
D gene: -
J gene: TRBJ1-1
CDR3 protein: CASRAKGARDTEAFF
CDR3 DNA: TGTGCCAGCAGGGCGAAGGGAGCCCGCGACACTGAAGCTTTCTTT

clone size: -
V gene: TRBV6-5
D gene: -
J gene: TRBJ1-6
CDR3 protein: CASSYSTRINSPLHF
CDR3 DNA: TGTGCCAGCAGTTACTCGACCAGAATAAATTCACCCCTCCACTTT

clone size: -
V gene: TRBV29-1
D gene: TRBD1
J gene: TRBJ1-3
CDR3 protein: CSVDGQGNTIYF
CDR3 DNA: TGCAGCGTTGACGGACAGGGGAACACCATATATTTT

clone size: -
V gene: TRBV9
D gene: TRBD2
J gene: TRBJ2-1
CDR3 protein: CASSVGGLVDNEQFF
CDR3 DNA: TGTGCCAGCAGCGTAGGGGGACTAGTCGACAATGAGCAGTTCTTC

clone size: -
V gene: TRBV5-1
D gene: -
J gene: TRBJ2-3
CDR3 protein: CASSLTGPPDTQYF
CDR3 DNA: TGCGCCAGCAGCCTAACTGGCCCCCCAGATACGCAGTATTTT

clone size: once
V gene: TRBV2
D gene: -
J gene: TRBJ1-1
CDR3 protein: CASSNLPNELAFF
CDR3 DNA: TGTGCCAGCAGCAACCTACCCAACGAGCTAGCTTTCTTT

clone size: -
V gene: TRBV19
D gene: -
J gene: TRBJ2-3
CDR3 protein: CASSISVDTQYF
CDR3 DNA: TGTGCCAGTAGTATTTCGGTAGATACGCAGTATTTT

clone size: -
V gene: TRBV5-4
D gene: TRBD2
J gene: TRBJ2-1
CDR3 protein: CASSAGGLAGDSEQFF
CDR3 DNA: TGTGCCAGCAGCGCGGGGGGACTAGCGGGAGATAGTGAGCAGTTCTTC

clone size: -
V gene: TRBV5-1
D gene: TRBD2
J gene: TRBJ2-7
CDR3 protein: CASSLAAGGIYEQYF
CDR3 DNA: TGCGCCAGCAGCTTGGCGGCGGGGGGGATCTACGAGCAGTACTTC

clone size: -
V gene: TRBV13
D gene: -
J gene: TRBJ1-5
CDR3 protein: CASSLGWTSGPQHF
CDR3 DNA: TGTGCCAGCAGCTTAGGCTGGACCTCCGGGCCCCAGCATTTT

clone size: few
V gene: TRBV5-1
D gene: -
J gene: TRBJ2-2
CDR3 protein: CASSQSQGIGELFF
CDR3 DNA: TGCGCCAGCAGCCAATCTCAGGGGATCGGGGAGCTGTTTTTT

clone size: -
V gene: TRBV15
D gene: TRBD2
J gene: TRBJ2-1
CDR3 protein: CATSRDSASGYNEQFF
CDR3 DNA: TGTGCCACCAGCAGAGATTCGGCTAGCGGGTACAATGAGCAGTTCTTC

clone size: -
V gene: TRBV14
D gene: -
J gene: TRBJ2-4
CDR3 protein: CASSHSRIAKNIQYF
CDR3 DNA: TGTGCCAGCAGCCATTCCCGCATAGCCAAAAACATTCAGTACTTC

clone size: -
V gene: TRBV18
D gene: -
J gene: TRBJ2-4
CDR3 protein: CASSPLGGSAKNIQYF
CDR3 DNA: TGTGCCAGCTCCCCCCTCGGGGGTTCGGCCAAAAACATTCAGTACTTC

clone size: -
V gene: TRBV28
D gene: TRBD2
J gene: TRBJ2-2
CDR3 protein: CASSLGLAGGTGELFF
CDR3 DNA: TGTGCCAGCAGTTTAGGGCTAGCGGGTGGAACCGGGGAGCTGTTTTTT

clone size: hyperexpanded
V gene: TRBV28
D gene: -
J gene: TRBJ1-2
CDR3 protein: CASITGTDYGYTF
CDR3 DNA: TGTGCCAGCATCACCGGGACGGACTATGGCTACACCTTC

clone size: -
V gene: TRBV15
D gene: -
J gene: TRBJ2-2
CDR3 protein: CATSKGENTGELFF
CDR3 DNA: TGTGCCACCAGCAAGGGGGAGAACACCGGGGAGCTGTTTTTT

clone size: -
V gene: TRBV27
D gene: -
J gene: TRBJ2-1
CDR3 protein: CASSFGGLKGLSEQFF
CDR3 DNA: TGTGCCAGCAGTTTTGGGGGCCTCAAGGGGCTGAGTGAGCAGTTCTTC

clone size: -
V gene: TRBV15
D gene: -
J gene: TRBJ2-3
CDR3 protein: CATSNRDTQYF
CDR3 DNA: TGTGCCACCAGCAACAGAGATACGCAGTATTTT

clone size: -
V gene: TRBV20-1
D gene: -
J gene: TRBJ2-5
CDR3 protein: CSADDDETQYF
CDR3 DNA: TGCAGTGCTGACGATGATGAGACCCAGTACTTC

clone size: -
V gene: TRBV28
D gene: TRBD1
J gene: TRBJ2-6
CDR3 protein: CASTLQGAGGANVLTF
CDR3 DNA: TGTGCCAGCACCCTACAGGGGGCTGGTGGGGCCAACGTCCTGACTTTC

clone size: -
V gene: TRBV13
D gene: -
J gene: TRBJ1-1
CDR3 protein: CASSSAHEGRGLGTEAFF
CDR3 DNA: TGTGCCAGCAGCTCTGCGCACGAGGGCAGGGGATTAGGTACTGAAGCTTTCTTT

clone size: -
V gene: TRBV19
D gene: TRBD2
J gene: TRBJ2-1
CDR3 protein: CASSTGRAVEQFF
CDR3 DNA: TGTGCCAGTAGTACCGGGAGGGCCGTTGAGCAGTTCTTC

clone size: -
V gene: TRBV6-6
D gene: -
J gene: TRBJ1-6
CDR3 protein: CASSYSTVGSSPLHF
CDR3 DNA: TGTGCCAGCAGTTACTCGACGGTGGGTAGCTCACCCCTCCACTTT

clone size: -
V gene: TRBV11-2
D gene: -
J gene: TRBJ2-5
CDR3 protein: CASSPGRSLGETQYF
CDR3 DNA: TGTGCCAGCAGCCCGGGCCGATCCTTGGGGGAGACCCAGTACTTC

clone size: -
V gene: TRBV11-2
D gene: -
J gene: TRBJ1-1
CDR3 protein: CASSANTEAFF
CDR3 DNA: TGTGCCAGCAGCGCCAACACTGAAGCTTTCTTT

clone size: -
V gene: TRBV5-1
D gene: TRBD2
J gene: TRBJ2-1
CDR3 protein: CASSPRTSGLGNEQFF
CDR3 DNA: TGCGCCAGCAGCCCAAGGACTAGCGGGTTAGGCAATGAGCAGTTCTTC

clone size: few
V gene: TRBV9
D gene: -
J gene: TRBJ1-1
CDR3 protein: CASSVDGVMNTEAFF
CDR3 DNA: TGTGCCAGCAGCGTAGATGGGGTAATGAACACTGAAGCTTTCTTT

clone size: few
V gene: TRBV9
D gene: TRBD2
J gene: TRBJ2-1
CDR3 protein: CASSTSGGFYNEQFF
CDR3 DNA: TGTGCCAGCAGCACGAGCGGGGGTTTTTACAATGAGCAGTTCTTC

clone size: -
V gene: TRBV6-1
D gene: TRBD2
J gene: TRBJ2-1
CDR3 protein: CASEQREGLNEQFF
CDR3 DNA: TGTGCCAGCGAGCAGCGGGAGGGCCTCAATGAGCAGTTCTTC

clone size: -
V gene: TRBV5-4
D gene: -
J gene: TRBJ1-4
CDR3 protein: CASSAKDTLNEKLFF
CDR3 DNA: TGTGCCAGCAGCGCAAAGGACACATTGAATGAAAAACTGTTTTTT

clone size: -
V gene: TRBV15
D gene: TRBD1
J gene: TRBJ2-2
CDR3 protein: CATSKIGGMNGELFF
CDR3 DNA: TGTGCCACCAGCAAGATAGGGGGCATGAACGGGGAGCTGTTTTTT

clone size: once
V gene: TRBV7-8
D gene: -
J gene: TRBJ1-3
CDR3 protein: CASSLQTGNTIYF
CDR3 DNA: TGTGCCAGCAGCTTACAGACAGGAAACACCATATATTTT

clone size: once
V gene: TRBV7-9
D gene: -
J gene: TRBJ2-7
CDR3 protein: CASSLDGGREKNEQYF
CDR3 DNA: TGTGCCAGCAGCTTAGACGGTGGCAGGGAGAAAAACGAGCAGTACTTC

clone size: -
V gene: TRBV5-5
D gene: -
J gene: TRBJ1-5
CDR3 protein: CASSPDSFSNQPQHF
CDR3 DNA: TGTGCCAGCAGCCCGGACAGCTTTAGCAATCAGCCCCAGCATTTT

clone size: once
V gene: TRBV11-2
D gene: -
J gene: TRBJ1-1
CDR3 protein: CASSHGNKGVPGTEAFF
CDR3 DNA: TGTGCCAGCAGCCACGGGAACAAGGGGGTGCCTGGAACTGAAGCTTTCTTT

clone size: -
V gene: TRBV7-9
D gene: -
J gene: TRBJ2-7
CDR3 protein: CASSPDTRQYF
CDR3 DNA: TGTGCCAGCAGCCCGGATACCAGGCAGTACTTC

clone size: -
V gene: TRBV28
D gene: TRBD2
J gene: TRBJ2-3
CDR3 protein: CASSRTSGGPRTDTQYF
CDR3 DNA: TGTGCCAGCAGCCGGACTAGCGGGGGGCCCCGCACAGATACGCAGTATTTT

clone size: -
V gene: TRBV2
D gene: TRBD2
J gene: TRBJ2-5
CDR3 protein: CASSEGGLAQETQYF
CDR3 DNA: TGTGCCAGCAGTGAGGGGGGACTAGCGCAAGAGACCCAGTACTTC

clone size: -
V gene: TRBV10-3
D gene: -
J gene: TRBJ2-7
CDR3 protein: CAISRRESYEQYF
CDR3 DNA: TGTGCCATCAGTCGGAGGGAGAGCTACGAGCAGTACTTC

clone size: -
V gene: TRBV10-1
D gene: TRBD1
J gene: TRBJ2-7
CDR3 protein: CASSNQGADEQYF
CDR3 DNA: TGCGCCAGCAGTAACCAGGGGGCAGACGAGCAGTACTTC

clone size: once
V gene: TRBV28
D gene: TRBD1
J gene: TRBJ2-1
CDR3 protein: CASRPGTATNEQFF
CDR3 DNA: TGTGCCAGCAGACCAGGGACAGCAACTAATGAGCAGTTCTTC

clone size: -
V gene: TRBV5-1
D gene: -
J gene: TRBJ2-5
CDR3 protein: CASRQGGETQYF
CDR3 DNA: TGCGCCAGCAGGCAAGGTGGAGAGACCCAGTACTTC

clone size: -
V gene: TRBV5-1
D gene: TRBD2
J gene: TRBJ2-3
CDR3 protein: CASSREGGRAVDTQYF
CDR3 DNA: TGCGCCAGCAGCCGAGAGGGCGGGAGGGCCGTAGATACGCAGTATTTT

clone size: few
V gene: TRBV6-5
D gene: -
J gene: TRBJ1-5
CDR3 protein: CATRGGNQPQHF
CDR3 DNA: TGTGCCACCCGGGGAGGGAATCAGCCCCAGCATTTT

clone size: few
V gene: TRBV4-1
D gene: -
J gene: TRBJ1-1
CDR3 protein: CASSQDLMVGAFF
CDR3 DNA: TGCGCCAGCAGCCAAGATTTGATGGTTGGGGCTTTCTTT

clone size: -
V gene: TRBV20-1
D gene: -
J gene: TRBJ1-2
CDR3 protein: CMRESHYGYTF
CDR3 DNA: TGCATGAGGGAATCACACTATGGCTACACCTTC

clone size: once
V gene: TRBV27
D gene: TRBD1
J gene: TRBJ2-3
CDR3 protein: CASGTGVTDTQYF
CDR3 DNA: TGTGCCAGTGGGACAGGGGTCACAGATACGCAGTATTTT

clone size: -
V gene: TRBV30
D gene: TRBD2
J gene: TRBJ2-3
CDR3 protein: CAWSGLAGGGTDTQYF
CDR3 DNA: TGTGCCTGGAGTGGGCTAGCGGGAGGTGGCACAGATACGCAGTATTTT

clone size: -
V gene: TRBV6-5
D gene: TRBD2
J gene: TRBJ2-7
CDR3 protein: CASSRPGGIAYEQYF
CDR3 DNA: TGTGCCAGCAGTAGACCGGGAGGCATCGCCTACGAGCAGTACTTC